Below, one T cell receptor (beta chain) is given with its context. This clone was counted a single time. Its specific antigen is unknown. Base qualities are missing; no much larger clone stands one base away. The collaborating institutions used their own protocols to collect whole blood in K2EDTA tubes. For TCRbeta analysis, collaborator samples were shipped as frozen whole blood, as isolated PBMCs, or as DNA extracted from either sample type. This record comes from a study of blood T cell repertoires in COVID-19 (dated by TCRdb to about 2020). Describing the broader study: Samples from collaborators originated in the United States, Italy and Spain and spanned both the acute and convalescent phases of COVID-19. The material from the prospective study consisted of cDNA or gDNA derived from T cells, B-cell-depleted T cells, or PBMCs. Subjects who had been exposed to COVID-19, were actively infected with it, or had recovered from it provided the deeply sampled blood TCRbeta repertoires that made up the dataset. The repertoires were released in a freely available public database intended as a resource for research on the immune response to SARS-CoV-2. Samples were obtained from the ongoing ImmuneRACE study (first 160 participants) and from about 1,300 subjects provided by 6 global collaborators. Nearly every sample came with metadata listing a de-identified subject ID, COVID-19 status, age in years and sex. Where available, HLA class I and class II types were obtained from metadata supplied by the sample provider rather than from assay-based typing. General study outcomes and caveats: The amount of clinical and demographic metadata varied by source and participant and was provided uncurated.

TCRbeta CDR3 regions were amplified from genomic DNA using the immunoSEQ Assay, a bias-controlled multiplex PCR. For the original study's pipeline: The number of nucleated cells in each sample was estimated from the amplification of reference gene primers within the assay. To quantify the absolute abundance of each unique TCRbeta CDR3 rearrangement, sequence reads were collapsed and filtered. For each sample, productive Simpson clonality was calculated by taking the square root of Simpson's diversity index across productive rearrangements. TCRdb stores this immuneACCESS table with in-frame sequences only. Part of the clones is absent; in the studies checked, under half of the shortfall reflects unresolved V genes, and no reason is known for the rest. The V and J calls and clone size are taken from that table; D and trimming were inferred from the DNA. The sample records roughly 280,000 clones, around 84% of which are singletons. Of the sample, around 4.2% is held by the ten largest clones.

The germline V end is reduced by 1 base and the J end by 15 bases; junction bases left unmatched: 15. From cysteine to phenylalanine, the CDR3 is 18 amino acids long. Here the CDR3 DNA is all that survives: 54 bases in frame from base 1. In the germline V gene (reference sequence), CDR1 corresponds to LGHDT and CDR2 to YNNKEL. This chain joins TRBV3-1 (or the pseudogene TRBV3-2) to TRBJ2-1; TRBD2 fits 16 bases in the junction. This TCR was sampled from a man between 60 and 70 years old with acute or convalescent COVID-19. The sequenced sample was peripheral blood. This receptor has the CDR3 CASSQVMTGTSGRAPTFF. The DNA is TGTGCCAGCAGCCAAGTAATGACCGGGACTAGCGGGAGGGCCCCCACGTTCTTC.